This is a list of T cell receptor beta chains from one sample in a study of OX40 agonist ivuxolimab in advanced cancers. Profiling relied on immunoSEQ multiplex PCR, and the TCRdb table lists in-frame clones only, not all of them. The table shows some 68,000 clones, with less than 90% occurring only once. The sample in question was CD4+ or CD8+ T cells sorted from blood, obtained in a trial of the OX40 agonist ivuxolimab. These receptors all stem from an adult with an advanced solid tumor such as melanoma, head and neck, liver or kidney cancer. The CDR3 runs from the conserved cysteine through the conserved F or W. Each record gives: V gene, J gene, CDR3 length, CDR3 protein.

>TRBV25-1|TRBJ1-3|16
CASSAQGGNGGNTIYF
>TRBV6-5|TRBJ2-1|12
CASSSGYNEQFF
>TRBV6-5|TRBJ2-3|13
CASSYSRGDTQYF
>TRBV5-8|TRBJ1-1|16
CASSPGAPTLNTEAFF
>TRBV6-6|TRBJ2-1|14
CASRTSGEGNEQFF
>TRBV6-5|TRBJ2-1|15
CASSYGGNSYNEQFF
>TRBV5-1|TRBJ1-1|14
CASRTGPSNTEAFF
>TRBV27|TRBJ1-2|14
CASSSDQGSYGYTF
>TRBV28|TRBJ2-4|14
CATTSGGSPNIQYF
>TRBV6-1|TRBJ2-7|15
CASSEAPWYYYEQYF
>TRBV28|TRBJ1-2|16
CASSKRQGSFGSGYTF
>TRBV5-1|TRBJ2-2|15
CASSLGVPGAGELFF
>TRBV2|TRBJ2-1|15
CASRSWEGGYNEQFF
>TRBV12-5|TRBJ2-3|14
CASAKELHTDTQYF
>TRBV10-3|TRBJ2-2|15
CAISESPGGVGELFF
>TRBV6-5|TRBJ1-1|14
CASSYFGDGTEAFF
>TRBV28|TRBJ2-1|15
CASVTTLAGGNEQFF
>TRBV5-1|TRBJ1-2|13
CASSLDENYGYTF
>TRBV18|TRBJ1-2|15
CASVQRDRNNYGYTF
>TRBV15|TRBJ1-2|14
CATTLGQGGEGYTF
>TRBV28|TRBJ2-7|11
CASSGNPGQYF
>TRBV19|TRBJ2-4|13
CASSPTGGNIQYF
>TRBV29-1|TRBJ2-5|15
CSVEAGGSRRETQYF
>TRBV9|TRBJ1-3|15
CASSRGDTSGNTIYF
>TRBV14|TRBJ2-1|15
CASSQDSGRAYEQFF
>TRBV19|TRBJ1-2|14
CASSIQGTKSGYTF
>TRBV4-1|TRBJ2-2|14
CASSPQPNTGELFF
>TRBV9|TRBJ1-2|15
CASSVATGGVYGYTF
>TRBV5-8|TRBJ1-2|16
CASRPTGTGTNYGYTF
>TRBV19|TRBJ1-1|14
CASSIIFQNTEAFF
>TRBV18|TRBJ2-1|15
CASSQSSAGGNEQFF
>TRBV11-3|TRBJ2-5|16
CASSIGTSGYQETQYF
>TRBV7-2|TRBJ2-7|13
CASKRFGRYEQYF
>TRBV6-4|TRBJ1-4|14
CASRSGRSNEKLFF
>TRBV4-1|TRBJ2-7|17
CASSQEASAGGRHEQYF
>TRBV5-1|TRBJ1-4|12
CASREDHEKLFF
>TRBV11-3|TRBJ2-1|16
CASSLRPLLAYNEQFF
>TRBV6-6|TRBJ2-5|12
CASRETGPQPYF
>TRBV4-1|TRBJ1-1|15
CASSQDGRGRTEAFF
>TRBV6-5|TRBJ1-1|13
CASSLRGNTEAFF
>TRBV27|TRBJ2-6|18
CASSLRVVRGSGANVLTF
>TRBV7-9|TRBJ2-7|15
CASSPRTGAAYEQYF
>TRBV5-1|TRBJ2-7|14
CASSSPPQQDEQYF
>TRBV5-6|TRBJ2-1|12
CASSRTGNEQFF